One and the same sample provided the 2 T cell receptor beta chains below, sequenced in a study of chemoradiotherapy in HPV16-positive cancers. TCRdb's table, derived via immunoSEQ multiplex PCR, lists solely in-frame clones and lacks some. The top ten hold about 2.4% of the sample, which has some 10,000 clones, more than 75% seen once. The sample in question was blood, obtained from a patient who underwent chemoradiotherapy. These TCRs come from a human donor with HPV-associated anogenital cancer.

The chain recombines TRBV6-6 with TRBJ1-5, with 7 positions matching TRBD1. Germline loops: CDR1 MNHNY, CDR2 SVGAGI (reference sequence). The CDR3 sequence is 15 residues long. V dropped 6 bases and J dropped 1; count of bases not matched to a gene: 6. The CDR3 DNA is TGTGCCAGCAGCAGACAGGGAATGAGCAATCAGCCCCAGCATTTT. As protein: CASSRQGMSNQPQHF.

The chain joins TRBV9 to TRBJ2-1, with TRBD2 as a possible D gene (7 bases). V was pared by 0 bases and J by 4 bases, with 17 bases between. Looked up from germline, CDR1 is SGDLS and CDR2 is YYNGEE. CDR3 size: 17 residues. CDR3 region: CASSVVEQGGVYNEQFF. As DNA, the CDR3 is TGTGCCAGCAGCGTAGTAGAACAGGGAGGGGTATACAATGAGCAGTTCTTC. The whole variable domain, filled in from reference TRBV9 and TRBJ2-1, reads DSGVTQTPKHLITATGQRVTLRCSPRSGDLSVYWYQQSLDQGLQFLIQYYNGEERAKGNILERFSAQQFPDLHSELNLSSLELGDSALYFCASSVVEQGGVYNEQFFGPGTRLTVL.